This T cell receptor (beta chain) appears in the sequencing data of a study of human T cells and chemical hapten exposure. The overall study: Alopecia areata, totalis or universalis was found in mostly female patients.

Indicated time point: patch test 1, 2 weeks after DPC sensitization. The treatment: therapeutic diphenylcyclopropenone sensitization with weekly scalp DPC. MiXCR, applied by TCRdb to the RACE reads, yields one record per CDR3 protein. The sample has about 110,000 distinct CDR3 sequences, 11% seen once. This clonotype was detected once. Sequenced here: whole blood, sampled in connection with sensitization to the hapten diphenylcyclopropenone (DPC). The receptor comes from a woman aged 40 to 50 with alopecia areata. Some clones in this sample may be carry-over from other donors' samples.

The CDR3 region is CASSSFYRAAGYGYTF. CDR3 DNA: TGTGCCAGCAGCTCCTTCTACCGAGCTGCGGGGTACGGCTACACCTTC. This chain uses TRBV7-2 with TRBJ1-2, with D hard to call. CDR1 is SGHTA and CDR2 is FQGNSA in the germline V gene. V lost 4 bases to trimming and J lost 8 bases, with 23 bases between them. The CDR3 has 16 residues.